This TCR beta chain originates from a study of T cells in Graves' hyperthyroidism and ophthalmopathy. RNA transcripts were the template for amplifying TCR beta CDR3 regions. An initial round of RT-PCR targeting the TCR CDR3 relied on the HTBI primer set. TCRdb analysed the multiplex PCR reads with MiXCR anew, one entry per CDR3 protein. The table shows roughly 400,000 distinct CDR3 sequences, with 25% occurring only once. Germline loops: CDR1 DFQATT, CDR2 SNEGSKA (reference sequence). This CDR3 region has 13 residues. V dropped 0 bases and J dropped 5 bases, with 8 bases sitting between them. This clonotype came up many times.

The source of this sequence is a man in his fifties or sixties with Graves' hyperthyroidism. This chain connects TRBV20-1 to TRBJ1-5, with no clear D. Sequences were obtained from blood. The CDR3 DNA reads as TGCAGTGCTAGAGAGGGAACAGATCAGCCCCAGCATTTT. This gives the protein CSAREGTDQPQHF.